A selection of T cell receptor beta chains follows, all from one sample in a study of CXCR3-negative and CXCR3-positive naive CD8 T cells. After re-calling the 5' RACE reads, TCRdb lists one entry per CDR3 protein, DNA absent. This sample's clone table lists some 60,000 distinct CDR3 sequences. Sequenced: naive CXCR3+ CD8+ T cells from blood. The origin of the receptors is a human donor in good health. Some clones in this sample may be carry-over from other donors' samples. Each CDR3 is given with its conserved first and last residue. Clone size is shown for a subset of rows, as once, few, many or a class of expanded clone.

>TRBV6-2/TRBV6-3|TRBJ2-3|.
CASSYPRTGTDTQYF
>TRBV20-1|TRBJ2-1|.
CSATPISYNEQFF
>TRBV24-1|TRBJ2-2|.
CATSDGFRDRGGPNTGELFF
>TRBV7-9|TRBJ2-3|.
CASSFSGTTAWYTQYF
>TRBV7-3|TRBJ2-1|.
CASSSGLNNEQFF
>TRBV6-2/TRBV6-3|TRBJ2-3|.
CASSFRVRKDTQYF
>TRBV10-3|TRBJ2-3|.
CAISNTDTQYF
>TRBV5-1|TRBJ1-1|.
CASGTGEESTEAFF
>TRBV7-9|TRBJ1-4|.
CASSTTWTARNEKLFF
>TRBV20-1|TRBJ2-7|.
CSARVDLSYEQYF
>TRBV10-2|TRBJ2-7|.
CASRQGLTYEQYF
>TRBV3-1|TRBJ2-3|.
CASSQVRGRDTQYF
>TRBV18|TRBJ2-1|.
CASSPPEGYNEQFF
>TRBV27|TRBJ2-7|.
CASIDRYNAEQYF
>TRBV12-3/TRBV12-4|TRBJ2-1|.
CASSVPGQYNEQFF
>TRBV9|TRBJ2-7|.
CASSAAGTSVLPSYEQYF
>TRBV20-1|TRBJ1-5|.
CSASDRVLTPQHF
>TRBV6-5|TRBJ1-1|medium-sized
CASSYPPPGPNTEAFF
>TRBV7-9|TRBJ1-1|.
CASTLAQENTEAFF
>TRBV7-2|TRBJ2-7|.
CASSLAGLLTSGGYEQYF
>TRBV28|TRBJ2-7|.
CASTPSDGSYEQYF
>TRBV12-3/TRBV12-4|TRBJ2-1|.
CASSFSAGLGSYNEQFF
>TRBV20-1|TRBJ2-7|.
CSAREGYEQYF
>TRBV18|TRBJ2-1|.
CASSPRTGGTWNEQFF
>TRBV29-1|TRBJ1-2|medium-sized
CSAEDRGAYGYTF
>TRBV7-9|TRBJ2-1|.
CASSAGGWHNEQFF
>TRBV10-2|TRBJ1-5|.
CASSGGDRTSEPQHF
>TRBV2|TRBJ1-1|.
CASTGQPNTEAFF
>TRBV6-5|TRBJ1-3|.
CASSYSAGSNTIYF
>TRBV7-9|TRBJ1-1|.
CASSLEDRPEAFF
>TRBV29-1|TRBJ2-1|.
CSVTSGVYNEQFF
>TRBV20-1|TRBJ1-2|.
CSDGERDSLSNYGYTF
>TRBV6-5|TRBJ2-7|.
CASSSQTGGYEQYF
>TRBV7-6|TRBJ1-1|.
CASSSAFGQGSLNTEAFF
>TRBV6-2/TRBV6-3|TRBJ1-1|.
CASYLDRATEAFF
>TRBV28|TRBJ2-7|.
CASSLIAGSSYEQYF
>TRBV29-1|TRBJ2-7|.
CSVDRGQGEQYF
>TRBV27|TRBJ1-6|.
CASSLWGARDVLHF
>TRBV21-1|TRBJ2-7|.
CASSRGPRFDYEQYF
>TRBV7-9|TRBJ1-1|.
CASAGVMNTEAFF
>TRBV18|TRBJ1-5|.
CASSPQPRGLPIGNQPQHF
>TRBV7-2|TRBJ2-7|.
CASSSGQGFYEQYF
>TRBV28|TRBJ2-5|.
CASLGGQETQYF
>TRBV12-3/TRBV12-4|TRBJ2-3|.
CASRSTSTDTQYF
>TRBV29-1|TRBJ2-2|.
CSVELWAGELFF
>TRBV28|TRBJ1-1|.
CASPAQGRGLITEAFF
>TRBV2|TRBJ2-5|.
CASMRTGKGLAAETQYF
>TRBV7-2|TRBJ2-3|.
CASSLDNTDTQYF
>TRBV7-2|TRBJ2-7|.
CASSRTGDSSYEQCF
>TRBV29-1|TRBJ2-7|.
CSVFPLEGPYEQYF
>TRBV9|TRBJ1-2|.
CASSVAGETVLTF